Listed here are 26 T cell receptor beta chains from one sample, sequenced in a study of T cells in Graves' hyperthyroidism and ophthalmopathy. From RNA transcripts, TCR beta CDR3 regions were amplified. The primer set for the first-round RT-PCR of the TCR CDR3 was HTBI. TCRdb processed the multiplex PCR reads anew with MiXCR; each CDR3 protein has one entry. The sample carries approximately 370,000 distinct CDR3 sequences, 14% to 15% recorded once. The sample was blood. These receptors originate from a woman in her twenties or thirties with Graves' hyperthyroidism.

The rearrangement links TRBV5-1 to TRBJ2-2; no reliable D call. V lost 0 bases and J 7 bases, leaving 10 bases between the germline ends. There are 14 residues in the CDR3. Germline lookup yields CDR1 SGHRS and CDR2 YFSETQ. The DNA of the CDR3 is TGCGCCAGCAGCTTGGATGGGCTCGTCGGGGAGCTGTTTTTT. This sequence encodes CASSLDGLVGELFF. Full variable domain (missing parts from reference TRBV5-1 and TRBJ2-2): KAGVTQTPRYLIKTRGQQVTLSCSPISGHRSVSWYQQTPGQGLQFLFEYFSETQRNKGNFPGRFSGRQFSNSRSEMNVSTLELGDSALYLCASSLDGLVGELFFGEGSRLTVL.

The J gene is TRBJ2-1, the V gene TRBV29-1, with 8 bases aligning to TRBD2. Germline loops: CDR1 SQVTM, CDR2 ANQGSEA. With 4 bases clipped from V and 4 bases from J, the junction kept 3 bases outside the gene matches. The CDR3 has 13 residues. The CDR3 DNA reads as TGCAGCGTTGCAGCGGGAGAATACAATGAGCAGTTCTTC. Encoded protein: CSVAAGEYNEQFF.

Here the CDR3 DNA reads TGTGCCAGCAGTGGGGCCAGGGATAGGAAAAATGAGCAGTTCTTC. Translated, it gives CASSGARDRKNEQFF. The chain employs TRBV2 and TRBJ2-1, with D possibly matching TRBD1 (5 bases). Trimming stripped 4 bases from V and 7 bases from J, with 17 bases between. From germline, CDR1 is SNHLY and CDR2 FYNNEI. The length of the CDR3 is 15 residues.

This clonotype has just a few counts. This sequence joins TRBV6-1 and TRBJ2-1; D is undetermined. This CDR3 is 15 amino acids long. The germline gives CDR1 MNHNS, CDR2 SASEGT. Between the trimmed V and J ends, which lost 5 bases and 5 bases, there was a span of 16 bases. The CDR3 loop reads CASSLLSLRNNEQFF. CDR3 DNA: TGTGCCAGCAGTCTTCTTAGCCTCCGCAACAATGAGCAGTTCTTC.

This clonotype was counted only a few times. J is TRBJ2-3 and V is TRBV20-1, with D possibly TRBD1 on 5 matching bases. Germline V gene lookup returns CDR1 DFQATT and CDR2 SNEGSKA (reference sequence). V was clipped by 0 bases and J by 1 base, with 11 bases between them. There are 15 residues in the CDR3. The CDR3 loop reads CSARDFTGGTDTQYF. Written as DNA, the CDR3 is TGCAGTGCTAGAGATTTTACAGGAGGCACAGATACGCAGTATTTT.

This clonotype was detected many times. The chain links TRBV20-1 to TRBJ2-5; no reliable D call. Germline CDR1 reads DFQATT; CDR2 reads SNEGSKA (reference sequence). Trimming shortened V by 3 bases and J by 1 base, and 0 bases separated the two germline ends. The CDR3 extends over 10 amino acids. The CDR3 is CSASQETQYF. In DNA form, the CDR3 reads TGCAGTGCTAGCCAAGAGACCCAGTACTTC.

The chain is built from TRBV18 and TRBJ2-7; 13 bases fit TRBD2. The germline CDR1 and CDR2 sequences are KGHSH and LQKENI. CDR3 length: 15 amino acids. V shed 5 bases and J 6 bases; nucleotides not matched to a gene: 7. CDR3 amino acids: CASSVGLAGDPEQYF. The CDR3 region has the DNA TGTGCCAGCTCAGTAGGACTAGCGGGAGATCCCGAGCAGTACTTC.

The chain links TRBV7-3 to TRBJ1-1; D is undetermined. V dropped 5 bases and J dropped 8 bases, with 15 bases sitting between them. This CDR3 spans 13 amino acids. Germline-derived CDR1 and CDR2 are SGHTA and FQGTGA. CDR3 loop: CASSLLSGREAFF. As DNA, the CDR3 is TGTGCCAGCAGCCTGTTGTCCGGGCGCGAAGCTTTCTTT.

V gene TRBV9 combines with J gene TRBJ1-2; TRBD1 agrees at 8 bases. Per the germline V gene, CDR1 is SGDLS and CDR2 is YYNGEE. The length of the CDR3 is 14 residues. V trimming: 3 bases; J trimming: 2 bases; junction bases outside the gene matches: 3. The DNA for the CDR3 is TGTGCCAGCAGCGCCGGACAGGGAAACTATGGCTACACCTTC. Translating gives CASSAGQGNYGYTF.

This clonotype has ten or more counts. The genes are TRBV7-8 and TRBJ2-7; 7 bases line up with TRBD1. The CDR3 is 14 amino acids. J gave up 2 bases and V 6 bases, and 7 bases lay outside the gene matches. Germline values: CDR1 SGHVS, CDR2 FQNEAQ. The CDR3 DNA reads as TGTGCCAGCAGTTACCAGACAGGGCCCTACGAGCAGTACTTC. It translates to CASSYQTGPYEQYF.

There are a few counts of this clonotype. The chain uses TRBV28 and TRBJ2-1; D may be TRBD2 (6 bases). Per the germline V gene, CDR1 is MDHEN and CDR2 is SYDVKM. The CDR3 loop spans 14 amino acids. V lost 2 bases to trimming and J lost 7 bases, with 12 bases between them. CDR3 residues: CASSLRLAPNEQFF. CDR3 nucleotide sequence: TGTGCCAGCAGTTTAAGGCTAGCGCCGAATGAGCAGTTCTTC.

This clonotype was found many times. The chain carries TRBV27 and TRBJ2-7; D may be TRBD2 (6 bases). The CDR3 has 17 residues. Germline V gene data show CDR1 as MNHEY and CDR2 as SMNVEV (reference sequence). V was clipped by 2 bases and J by 3 bases, with 20 bases between them. CDR3 in DNA: TGTGCCAGCAGTTTAGGAGTGGGGGGAATTGGGGTCTACGAGCAGTACTTC. Translated, it gives CASSLGVGGIGVYEQYF.

This clonotype was detected a few times. The V gene is TRBV6-6, the J gene TRBJ2-5; D tentatively fits TRBD1 or TRBD2 (5 bases each). Germline CDR1 and CDR2: MNHNY and SVGAGI (reference sequence). The CDR3 extends over 16 amino acids. Trimming removed 2 bases at V and 2 bases at J, with 15 bases between. The CDR3 coding sequence is TGTGCCAGCAGTTACCTATGGGGGACCGCACAAGAGACCCAGTACTTC. Translation: CASSYLWGTAQETQYF.

The CDR3 coding sequence is TGCAGCGTTGACTGGGGGGCCGGGGAGCTGTTTTTT. Translated, it gives CSVDWGAGELFF. The chain is built from TRBV29-1 and TRBJ2-2; TRBD2 is a possible D gene (6 bases). The germline gives CDR1 SQVTM, CDR2 ANQGSEA. The V gene lost 3 bases and the J gene lost 6 bases, with 8 bases spanning the gap. CDR3 length: 12 amino acids.

This chain joins TRBV20-1 and TRBJ2-2; D is possibly TRBD1 (5 bases). The germline V and J ends were trimmed by 1 base and 3 bases, with 12 bases remaining between them. CDR3 length: 15 residues. Germline assignment: CDR1 DFQATT and CDR2 SNEGSKA (reference sequence). CDR3 nucleotides: TGCAGTGCTAGAGGGGGCCCCCATTACACCGGGGAGCTGTTTTTT. Its translation: CSARGGPHYTGELFF.

Note on this clonotype: This may be a read error: a much more frequent sequence differs by one nucleotide. The gene calls are TRBV27 and TRBJ2-3; D may be TRBD1 (5 bases). The J call may be in error: the DNA end matches TRBJ1-5 better. Per the germline V gene, CDR1 is MNHEY and CDR2 is SMNVEV (reference sequence). There are 15 residues in the CDR3. The DNA for the CDR3 is TGTGCCAGCAGTTTGGCCGGGACTGCCGCAGATACGCAGCATTTT. Protein: CASSLAGTAADTQHF.

This clonotype showed up many times. The CDR3 bases are TGTGCCTGGCTACCTACAGGGGGATCTAACTATGGCTACACCTTC. Protein sequence: CAWLPTGGSNYGYTF. This chain connects TRBV30 to TRBJ1-2, with 8 positions matching TRBD1. This CDR3 has 15 amino acids. The V and J ends lost 5 bases and 0 bases, in that order; junction bases with no gene match: 8. Germline V gives CDR1 GTSNPN, CDR2 SVGIG (reference sequence). Full variable domain (missing parts from reference TRBV30 and TRBJ1-2): SQTIHQWPATLVQPVGSPLSLECTVEGTSNPNLYWYRQAAGRGLQLLFYSVGIGQISSEVPQNLSASRPQDRQFILSSKKLLLSDSGFYLCAWLPTGGSNYGYTFGSGTRLTVV.

The sample holds many counts of this clonotype. In DNA form, the CDR3 reads TGTGCCACCAGTGATTTAGCCGGGGGAACCTACAATGAGCAGTTCTTC. It yields the protein CATSDLAGGTYNEQFF. V and J are TRBV24-1 and TRBJ2-1; D may be TRBD2 (6 bases). CDR1 and CDR2 from the germline V gene are KGHDR and SFDVKD. V lost 1 base and J lost 2, with 11 bases in between. The CDR3 consists of 16 residues.

The chain recombines TRBV3-1 with TRBJ1-3, with D hard to call. CDR1 LGHDT and CDR2 YNNKEL come from the germline V gene (reference sequence). The CDR3 is made up of 12 amino acids. V lost 4 bases, J lost 10 bases, and 11 bases lay in between. The CDR3 reads CASSLYGNTIYF. The CDR3 coding sequence is TGTGCCAGCAGCCTATACGGGAATACCATATATTTT. The full variable domain, completed using reference TRBV3-1 and TRBJ1-3, is DTAVSQTPKYLVTQMGNDKSIKCEQNLGHDTMYWYKQDSKKFLKIMFSYNNKELIINETVPNRFSPKSPDKAHLNLHINSLELGDSAVYFCASSLYGNTIYFGEGSWLTVV.

This clonotype turned up a few times. J is TRBJ2-2 and V is TRBV4-1, with D possibly TRBD1 on 6 matching bases. The V gene lost 7 bases and the J gene lost 2 bases, with 11 bases spanning the gap. CDR1 is MGHRA and CDR2 is YSYEKL in the germline V gene. CDR3 length: 14 amino acids. CDR3 sequence reads: CASTSGENTGELFF. In DNA form, the CDR3 reads TGCGCCAGCACGTCAGGGGAAAACACCGGGGAGCTGTTTTTT.

This clonotype was detected a few times. The chain links TRBV20-1 to TRBJ1-5; maybe TRBD1 (5 bases). The CDR3 has 15 residues. Germline assignment: CDR1 DFQATT and CDR2 SNEGSKA (reference sequence). Trimming took 6 bases from V and 0 from J, leaving 15 bases between them. As DNA, the CDR3 is TGCAGTGCCGTAATGACAGACTATAGCAATCAGCCCCAGCATTTT. It encodes CSAVMTDYSNQPQHF.

This clonotype was seen only a few times. The chain recombines TRBV5-1 with TRBJ1-6, with D possibly matching TRBD1 (5 bases). The CDR3 consists of 15 residues. CDR1 and CDR2 (germline): SGHRS, YFSETQ. The ends were cut back, 2 bases at V and 8 bases at J, with 14 bases in the middle. The DNA for the CDR3 is TGCGCCAGCAGCTTAAGAGACAGCGCTTATTCACCCCTCCACTTT. Residues: CASSLRDSAYSPLHF.

This clonotype has a count of ten or more. The CDR3 protein is CATSIELANSYEQYF. In nucleotides, the CDR3 is TGTGCCACCAGCATAGAGCTAGCGAACTCCTACGAGCAGTACTTC. This chain joins TRBV15 and TRBJ2-7; TRBD2 might be the D (6 bases). This CDR3 spans 15 amino acids. V gave up 4 bases and J gave up 0 bases, with 13 bases separating them. Looked up from germline, CDR1 is LNHNV and CDR2 is YYDKDF (reference sequence).

The V call is TRBV9, the J call TRBJ2-3, with TRBD2 matching 11 bases. V was clipped by 0 bases and J by 2 bases; unmatched bases: 5. The CDR3 has 17 residues. Per germline, CDR1 SGDLS and CDR2 YYNGEE. CDR3 sequence (DNA): TGTGCCAGCAGCGTAGAGGGACTAGCGGTGAACACAGATACGCAGTATTTT. Translating gives CASSVEGLAVNTDTQYF.

This clonotype came up many times. This chain joins TRBV6-1 and TRBJ2-2; TRBD2 agrees at 10 bases. The junction had 9 bases not matched to a gene; V was cut back by 10 bases and J by 7 bases. Germline values: CDR1 MNHNS, CDR2 SASEGT. The CDR3 contains 14 residues. CDR3 bases: TGTGCCACCAGCGGGAGGGCCGGGAACGGGGAGCTGTTTTTT. Translating gives CATSGRAGNGELFF.

This clonotype was seen many times. The chain employs TRBV12-3 or TRBV12-4 and TRBJ2-5; D is unclear. Trimming removed 3 bases from V and 2 bases from J, with 10 bases in between. This CDR3 has 14 amino acids. In DNA, the CDR3 is TGTGCCAGCAGTTTCCCGGCACATCAAGAGACCCAGTACTTC. Translation gives CASSFPAHQETQYF.